This T cell receptor beta chain was found in a study of blood T cell repertoires in COVID-19. Study information: Collection of acute and convalescent COVID-19 samples took place in the United States, Italy and Spain. In each case, the material was cDNA or gDNA derived from T cells, B-cell-depleted T cells, or PBMCs.

Authors' methods: Reference gene primer amplification gave estimated nucleated cell counts. TCRdb's table, derived via immunoSEQ multiplex PCR, lists solely in-frame clones and lacks some. V and J calls and clone size are as listed in that table; D and trimming were resolved from the DNA. The table lists roughly 70,000 clones, just under 80% of them singletons, with approximately 6.8% in the top ten. The CDR3 has 15 amino acids. This clone was detected once. The sequenced material came from peripheral blood. This rearrangement joins TRBV1 to TRBJ2-5; the table's D call TRBD2 went unverified against the DNA. TRBV1 is recorded as a pseudogene. The receptor comes from a woman in her sixties with acute or convalescent COVID-19. The CDR3 protein is CTSSQIRGGKETQYF. DNA for the CDR3: TGCACCAGCAGCCAAATTAGGGGGGGGAAAGAGACCCAGTACTTC.